Sequencing of this TCR beta chain was carried out in a study of blood T cells in healthy people across ages. It was with a sample-barcoded 5' primer and a J-beta primer mix that a second PCR of about 6 to 12 cycles was run. TCRdb called the 5' RACE reads again in MiXCR, with one record for every CDR3 protein. Here the sample spans 700,000 or so distinct CDR3 sequences, 40% to 45% being singletons. Each donor supplied 7.5 to 10 milliliters of peripheral blood. This CDR3 contains 14 residues. V was cut by 0 bases and J by 7 bases, with 13 bases left in between. Looked up from germline, CDR1 is SGDLS and CDR2 is YYNGEE.

The clonotype was recovered from a man of 80 years or more in good health. The sequencing input was blood. This chain uses TRBV9 with TRBJ1-1, with D hard to call. This CDR3 reads CASSVGAAAYEAFF. CDR3 DNA: TGTGCCAGCAGCGTAGGGGCGGCGGCTTATGAAGCTTTCTTT.